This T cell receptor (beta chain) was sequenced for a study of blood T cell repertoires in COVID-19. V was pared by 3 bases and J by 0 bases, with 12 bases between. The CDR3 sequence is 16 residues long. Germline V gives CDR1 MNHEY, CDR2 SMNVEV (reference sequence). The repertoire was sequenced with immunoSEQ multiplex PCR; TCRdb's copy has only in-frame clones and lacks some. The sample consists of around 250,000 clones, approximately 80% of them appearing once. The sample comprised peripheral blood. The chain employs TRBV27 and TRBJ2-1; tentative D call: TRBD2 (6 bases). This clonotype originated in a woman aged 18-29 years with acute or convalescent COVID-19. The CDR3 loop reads CASSFDSGSSYNEQFF. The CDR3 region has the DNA TGTGCCAGCAGTTTCGATAGCGGTAGCTCCTACAATGAGCAGTTCTTC.